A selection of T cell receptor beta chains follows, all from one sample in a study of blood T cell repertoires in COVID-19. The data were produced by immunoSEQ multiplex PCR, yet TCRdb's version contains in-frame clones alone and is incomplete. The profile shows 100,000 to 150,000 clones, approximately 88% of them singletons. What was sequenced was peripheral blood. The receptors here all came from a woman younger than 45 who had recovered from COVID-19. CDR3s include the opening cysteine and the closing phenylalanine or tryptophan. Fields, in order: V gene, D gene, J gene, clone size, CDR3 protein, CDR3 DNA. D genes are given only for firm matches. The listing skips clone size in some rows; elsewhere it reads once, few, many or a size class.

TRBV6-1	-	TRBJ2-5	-	CASSEGGSQETQYF	TGTGCCAGCAGTGAAGGAGGATCACAAGAGACCCAGTACTTC
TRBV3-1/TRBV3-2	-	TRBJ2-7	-	CASSPLAGSYEQYF	TGTGCCAGCAGCCCGCTGGCGGGTTCCTACGAGCAGTACTTC
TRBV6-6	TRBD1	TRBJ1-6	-	CASSLGTDNSPLHF	TGTGCCAGCAGCCTCGGGACAGATAATTCACCCCTCCACTTT
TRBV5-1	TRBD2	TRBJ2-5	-	CASSFGTSGGADLVQETQYF	TGCGCCAGCAGCTTTGGGACTAGCGGGGGGGCCGATTTGGTCCAAGAGACCCAGTACTTC
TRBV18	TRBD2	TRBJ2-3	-	CASSPVGLADTQYF	TGTGCCAGCTCACCAGTCGGACTAGCAGATACGCAGTATTTT
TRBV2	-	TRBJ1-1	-	CASSELSRHIGEAFF	TGTGCCAGCAGTGAACTCTCCCGACATATCGGTGAAGCTTTCTTT
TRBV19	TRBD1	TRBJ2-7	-	CATSGRTGDIYEQYF	TGTGCCACCAGTGGGAGGACAGGGGACATTTACGAGCAGTACTTC
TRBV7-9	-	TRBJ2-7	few	CASSDFLLSYEQYF	TGTGCCAGCAGCGATTTCCTACTCTCCTACGAGCAGTACTTC
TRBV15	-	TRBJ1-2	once	CATSRDVERLDNYGYTF	TGTGCCACCAGCAGAGATGTGGAGAGACTTGATAACTATGGCTACACCTTC
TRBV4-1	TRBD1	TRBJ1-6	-	CASRPGQGGYNSPLHF	TGCGCCAGCAGACCGGGACAGGGAGGCTATAATTCACCCCTCCACTTT
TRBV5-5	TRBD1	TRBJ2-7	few	CASSPALTGTGLDYEQYF	TGTGCCAGCAGCCCCGCCTTAACCGGGACAGGGCTCGACTACGAGCAGTACTTC
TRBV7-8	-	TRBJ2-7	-	CASSLEVGASEQYF	TGTGCCAGCAGCTTAGAAGTGGGGGCAAGTGAGCAGTACTTC
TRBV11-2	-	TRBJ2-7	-	CASSLATRDEQYF	TGTGCCAGCAGCTTAGCTACCCGGGACGAGCAGTACTTC
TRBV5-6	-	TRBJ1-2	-	CASSLQGNYGYTF	TGTGCCAGCAGCTTGCAGGGGAACTATGGCTACACCTTC
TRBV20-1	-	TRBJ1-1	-	CSAKAQGEAFF	TGCAGCGCGAAGGCCCAGGGGGAAGCTTTCTTT
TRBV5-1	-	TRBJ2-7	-	CASSAGQSGGGEQYF	TGCGCCAGCAGCGCTGGACAGTCGGGAGGTGGCGAGCAGTACTTC
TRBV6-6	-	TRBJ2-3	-	CASSFDRILTDTQYF	TGTGCCAGCAGCTTCGACAGGATTCTCACAGATACGCAGTATTTT
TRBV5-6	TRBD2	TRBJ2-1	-	CASSLVAAGAHNEQFF	TGTGCCAGCAGCTTGGTGGCAGCGGGAGCCCACAATGAGCAGTTCTTC
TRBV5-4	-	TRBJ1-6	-	CASSPVGGTSYNSPLHF	TGTGCCAGCAGCCCCGTAGGGGGTACCTCCTATAATTCACCCCTCCACTTT
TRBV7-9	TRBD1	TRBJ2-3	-	CASRTGQGLLTDTQYF	TGTGCCAGCAGGACGGGACAGGGTTTACTCACAGATACGCAGTATTTT
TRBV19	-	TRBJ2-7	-	CASSIQRSSEQYF	TGTGCCAGTAGTATCCAACGGAGTTCTGAGCAGTACTTC
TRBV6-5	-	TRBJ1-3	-	CASSYRQGYSGNTIYF	TGTGCCAGCAGTTATCGGCAGGGGTACTCTGGAAACACCATATATTTT
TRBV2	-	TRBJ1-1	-	CASKEKVRGNTEAFF	TGTGCCAGCAAAGAAAAGGTCCGGGGAAACACTGAAGCTTTCTTT
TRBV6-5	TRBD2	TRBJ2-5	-	CASRRGGTGETQYF	TGTGCCAGCAGACGCGGGGGGACGGGGGAGACCCAGTACTTC
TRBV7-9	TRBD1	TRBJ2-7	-	CASSAQGATGRYEQYF	TGTGCCAGCAGCGCGCAGGGGGCTACGGGGCGGTACGAGCAGTACTTC
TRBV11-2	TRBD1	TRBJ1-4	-	CASSRQGASEKLFF	TGTGCCAGCAGCAGACAGGGAGCGAGTGAAAAACTGTTTTTT
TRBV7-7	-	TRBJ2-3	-	CASSLGNSLTDTQYF	TGTGCTAGCAGCTTAGGTAACTCCCTAACAGATACGCAGTATTTT
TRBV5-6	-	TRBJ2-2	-	CASNMGGNGELFF	TGTGCCAGCAACATGGGGGGAAACGGGGAGCTGTTTTTT
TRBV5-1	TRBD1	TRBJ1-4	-	CASSTGQPNEKLFF	TGCGCCAGCAGTACGGGACAGCCTAATGAAAAACTGTTTTTT
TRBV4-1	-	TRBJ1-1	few	CASSQDGGGMTEAFF	TGCGCCAGCAGCCAAGATGGGGGGGGGATGACTGAAGCTTTCTTT
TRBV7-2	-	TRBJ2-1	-	CASSLDGGSSYNEQFF	TGTGCCAGCAGCTTAGACGGGGGTAGCTCCTACAATGAGCAGTTCTTC
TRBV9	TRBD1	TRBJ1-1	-	CASSAQGAGEAFF	TGTGCCAGCAGCGCTCAGGGGGCCGGTGAAGCTTTCTTT
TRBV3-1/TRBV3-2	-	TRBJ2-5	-	CASRPEDRETQYF	TGTGCCAGCAGGCCAGAAGATCGAGAGACCCAGTACTTC
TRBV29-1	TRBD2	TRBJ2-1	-	CSVAPVKRGDEQFF	TGCAGCGTGGCCCCGGTGAAGCGGGGCGATGAGCAGTTCTTC
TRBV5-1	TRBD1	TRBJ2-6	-	CASSLVPGQGGSGANVLTF	TGCGCCAGCAGCTTGGTTCCGGGACAGGGTGGCTCTGGGGCCAACGTCCTGACTTTC
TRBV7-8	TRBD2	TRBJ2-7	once	CASHRLAGGYEQYF	TGTGCCAGCCATAGACTAGCGGGGGGGTACGAGCAGTACTTC
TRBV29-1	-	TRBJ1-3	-	CSVLLMGRGNTIYF	TGCAGCGTACTCTTGATGGGGAGGGGAAACACCATATATTTT
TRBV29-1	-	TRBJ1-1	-	CSVESSGRVTEAFF	TGCAGCGTTGAATCCAGTGGCAGGGTCACTGAAGCTTTCTTT
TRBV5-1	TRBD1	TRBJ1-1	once	CASSRGQGTEAFF	TGCGCCAGCAGCCGAGGACAGGGTACTGAAGCTTTCTTT
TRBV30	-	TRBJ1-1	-	CAWSGDTNTEAFF	TGTGCCTGGAGTGGTGACACGAACACTGAAGCTTTCTTT